Detailed here is one T cell receptor beta chain. The sample is drawn from a study of shared T cell receptors in the human thymus. V lost 0 bases, J lost 3 bases, and 15 bases lay in between. The CDR3 length is 16 residues. In germline, CDR1 is MGHRA, CDR2 YSYEKL. Only in-frame clones appear in the TCRdb table, and some are missing; sequencing was by immunoSEQ multiplex PCR. The sample contains 500,000 to 850,000 clones, 70% to 90% of which appear only once. The data also belong to a second study, concerning human thymus T cells. Per that paper: Resections removed during corrective heart surgery provided the thymus tissue used. Unrelated individuals had highly overlapping thymic repertoires, as reported in related research.

This chain joins TRBV4-1 and TRBJ2-7, with D maybe TRBD2 (6 bases). Material: thymocytes. This TCR derives from a boy under two years old with a congenital heart defect. CDR3 residues: CASSQDALREHYEQYF. The CDR3 coding sequence is TGCGCCAGCAGCCAAGACGCTCTGCGGGAACACTACGAGCAGTACTTC.